The 22 T cell receptor beta chains below all came from one sample that was sequenced in a study of Ad26.COV2.S vaccination and SARS-CoV-2 variants. As for treatment: roughly 19 received Ad26.COV2.S at low or high dose, single or two shots; roughly 5 received placebo; per-sample allocation not given. All samples were drawn on day 63, counting from the first vaccine or placebo injection. The assay was immunoSEQ multiplex PCR, and TCRdb's table has in-frame clones only and misses some. The data hold approximately 300,000 clones, with about 86% observed a single time. Sequenced here: peripheral blood, sampled in a trial of Ad26.COV2.S vaccine versus placebo. These receptors came from a person aged 18-60 years who received the Ad26.COV2.S COVID-19 vaccine or a placebo.

As for this clone: Other DNA sequences in the sample encode the same CDR3. The genes are TRBV7-6 and TRBJ1-5, with D unresolved. Trimming pared 5 bases from V and 0 bases from J, leaving 5 bases between. The CDR3 spans 13 residues. Per the germline V gene, CDR1 is SGHVS and CDR2 is FNYEAQ. The CDR3 sequence is CASSPYSNQPQHF. The CDR3 coding sequence is TGTGCCAGCAGCCCTTATAGCAATCAGCCCCAGCATTTT.

A single count supports this clone. This rearrangement joins TRBV5-5 to TRBJ1-1; TRBD1 aligns across 8 bases. The CDR3 has 14 amino acids. After removal of 4 bases from V and 7 bases from J, the junction contained 9 bases not matched to a gene. Per the germline V gene, CDR1 is SGHKS and CDR2 is YYEKEE (reference sequence). CDR3 residues: CASSTWTGRSEAFF. The CDR3 DNA sequence: TGTGCCAGCAGCACGTGGACAGGGAGAAGTGAAGCTTTCTTT.

CDR3 sequence (DNA): TGTGCCACCAGCAGAGGTACAGGGGGCGATGGAAACACCATATATTTT. It yields the protein CATSRGTGGDGNTIYF. The V call is TRBV15, the J call TRBJ1-3; 9 nucleotides line up with TRBD1. The CDR3 runs to 16 residues. The germline V gene has CDR1 LNHNV and CDR2 YYDKDF (reference sequence). V was pared by 1 base and J by 3 bases, with 4 bases of the junction left unmatched.

This chain joins TRBV6-5 and TRBJ2-1; D gene unclear. Trimming took 7 bases from V and 5 from J, leaving 12 bases between them. Germline CDR1 and CDR2: MNHEY and SVGAGI. The CDR3 contains 13 residues. The CDR3 spells CASTRTMNNEQFF. CDR3 DNA sequence: TGTGCCAGCACCAGAACGATGAACAATGAGCAGTTCTTC.

The chain carries TRBV2 and TRBJ2-7; D is unresolved. This CDR3 has 11 residues. Between the trimmed V and J ends, which lost 2 bases and 5 bases, there was a span of 4 bases. In germline, CDR1 is SNHLY, CDR2 FYNNEI. The CDR3 region has the DNA TGTGCCAGCAGTGAATCGCACGAGCAGTACTTC. Translation: CASSESHEQYF.

A single count supports this clone. The chain carries TRBV4-3 and TRBJ2-7; TRBD1 or TRBD2 may be the D gene (6 bases each). The CDR3 spans 16 residues. The V end was cut by 1 base, the J end by 4 bases, with 17 bases between. The germline V gene has CDR1 LGHNA and CDR2 YSLEER. For the CDR3, the DNA is TGCGCCAGCAGCCAAGCCCCACCTACGGGGGCGTACGAGCAGTACTTC. Translation: CASSQAPPTGAYEQYF.

The rearrangement uses TRBV7-6 and TRBJ2-3, with 11 bases lining up with TRBD2. CDR1 is SGHVS, CDR2 FNYEAQ, per germline. The trim removed 5 bases at V and 3 bases at J, leaving 7 bases unmatched. This CDR3 spans 16 amino acids. The CDR3 nucleotides read TGTGCCAGCAGCCCAGAGACTAGCGGGGCTACAGATACGCAGTATTTT. Protein: CASSPETSGATDTQYF.

The chain combines TRBV10-2 with TRBJ2-5; 10 positions match TRBD2. The CDR3 is 15 residues long. Germline V lookup: CDR1 WSHSY, CDR2 SAAADI. J was trimmed by 2 bases and V by 7 bases; bases with no gene match: 7. The CDR3: CASTPRGLAQETQYF. In nucleotides, the CDR3 is TGCGCCAGCACCCCAAGGGGACTAGCGCAAGAGACCCAGTACTTC.

This clone was seen only once. The rearrangement joins TRBV14 to TRBJ2-7; 7 bases align to TRBD1. Unmatched junction bases numbered 17, after V lost 3 bases and J lost 6 bases. Germline loops: CDR1 SGHDN, CDR2 FVKESK. This CDR3 comprises 17 residues. The CDR3 DNA reads TGTGCCAGCAGCCAGTATCGAGGAACAGGGGCAACTTTCGAGCAGTACTTC. Encoded protein: CASSQYRGTGATFEQYF.

This rearrangement joins TRBV3-1 (or the pseudogene TRBV3-2) to TRBJ1-2; 7 nucleotides agree with TRBD1. V lost 4 bases, J lost 8 bases, and 7 bases stayed unmatched. The germline V gene encodes CDR1 LGHDT and CDR2 YNNKEL (reference sequence). The CDR3 spans 13 residues. CDR3 residues: CASSPTGFGGYTF. The CDR3 DNA reads as TGTGCCAGCAGCCCGACAGGGTTTGGGGGCTACACCTTC.

V gene TRBV19 combines with J gene TRBJ1-2, with D maybe TRBD1 (5 bases). Germline-derived CDR1 and CDR2 are LNHDA and SQIVND (reference sequence). The V end lost 4 bases, the J end lost 0 bases, and 12 bases lay between the germline ends. The CDR3 runs to 15 residues. CDR3 amino acids: CASSRDRKANYGYTF. The CDR3 DNA reads TGTGCCAGTAGTAGAGACAGAAAAGCTAACTATGGCTACACCTTC.

This clone occurred many times. The chain uses TRBV5-4 and TRBJ1-1; 7 bases align to TRBD1. Germline V gives CDR1 SGHNT, CDR2 YYREEE (reference sequence). The CDR3 is made up of 16 amino acids. J lost 4 bases, V lost 4 bases, and 13 bases had no gene match. This CDR3 reads CASSGGTVGGTTEAFF. The CDR3 coding sequence is TGTGCCAGCAGCGGGGGGACAGTTGGAGGCACCACTGAAGCTTTCTTT.

The chain combines TRBV4-2 with TRBJ1-2; the D gene is possibly TRBD1 (5 bases). Germline V gives CDR1 LGHNA, CDR2 YNFKEQ. The CDR3 totals 14 residues. Deletions cut 2 bases from V and 6 bases from J, with 13 bases between. The CDR3 nucleotides read TGTGCCAGCAGCCAATCCGGGACCTCAGATGGCTACACCTTC. It encodes CASSQSGTSDGYTF.

The chain combines TRBV18 with TRBJ2-4; D perhaps matches TRBD1 (6 bases). Germline CDR1 and CDR2: KGHSH and LQKENI. The CDR3 length is 15 residues. Deletions cut 3 bases from V and 2 bases from J, with 11 bases between. CDR3 sequence: CASSPTGNPKNIQYF. CDR3 bases: TGTGCCAGCTCACCTACAGGGAACCCCAAAAACATTCAGTACTTC.

This clone was observed a single time. The chain carries TRBV5-6 and TRBJ1-2, with 11 bases that match TRBD1. Germline trimming cut 2 bases from V and 7 bases from J; bases unmatched to any gene: 4. This CDR3 is 14 amino acids long. The germline V gene has CDR1 SGHDT and CDR2 YYEEEE. This CDR3 is CASSFGQGASGYTF. The CDR3, as DNA: TGTGCCAGCAGCTTTGGACAGGGGGCGAGTGGCTACACCTTC.

This clone was seen repeatedly, ten times or more. The chain uses TRBV14 and TRBJ1-1, with 7 nucleotides matching TRBD1. V lost 4 bases to trimming and J lost 7 bases; unmatched junction nucleotides: 6. This CDR3 region has 13 residues. CDR1 is SGHDN, CDR2 FVKESK, per germline. The CDR3 sequence: CASSPQGVGEAFF. CDR3 sequence (DNA): TGTGCCAGCAGCCCCCAGGGGGTAGGTGAAGCTTTCTTT.

This clone was counted a few times. This sequence joins TRBV19 and TRBJ2-1; TRBD2 matches at 11 bases. Germline CDR1 and CDR2: LNHDA and SQIVND (reference sequence). The CDR3 contains 16 residues. V lost 9 bases, J lost 0 bases, and 7 bases stayed unmatched. The CDR3 sequence: CASRTSGSGSYNEQFF. The CDR3 nucleotides read TGTGCCAGCAGGACTAGCGGGTCAGGCTCCTACAATGAGCAGTTCTTC.

CDR3 coding DNA: TGTGCCTGGAGTGTATCGGGGGCAAGAATTCAGTCTGGGGCCAACGTCCTGACTTTC. Its translation: CAWSVSGARIQSGANVLTF. The chain carries TRBV30 and TRBJ2-6; D possibly uses TRBD1 or TRBD2 (6 bases each). The CDR3 is made up of 19 amino acids. The V and J ends lost 0 bases and 1 base respectively, with 19 bases between them. In germline, CDR1 is GTSNPN, CDR2 SVGIG (reference sequence). The variable domain in full, with the rest retrieved from reference TRBV30 and TRBJ2-6, is SQTIHQWPATLVQPVGSPLSLECTVEGTSNPNLYWYRQAAGRGLQLLFYSVGIGQISSEVPQNLSASRPQDRQFILSSKKLLLSDSGFYLCAWSVSGARIQSGANVLTFGAGSRLTVL.

The chain employs TRBV12-5 and TRBJ2-1; TRBD1 aligns across 10 bases. The CDR3 totals 13 residues. From germline, CDR1 is LGHNT and CDR2 FRNRAP. J lost 6 bases, V lost 5 bases, and 1 base had no gene match. In DNA form, the CDR3 reads TGTGCTAGTGGTCGACAGGGGGCCAATGAGCAGTTCTTC. Its protein product is CASGRQGANEQFF.

The chain uses TRBV25-1 and TRBJ1-3; 7 bases are a match to TRBD1. Germline V lookup: CDR1 MGHDK, CDR2 SYGVNS. CDR3 length: 16 amino acids. Trimming took 5 bases from V and 3 from J; bases not matched to a gene: 10. CDR3 in DNA: TGTGCCAGCAGTCCCTTTGACAGGGCGTTTGGAAACACCATATATTTT. This gives the protein CASSPFDRAFGNTIYF.

V is TRBV10-3 and J is TRBJ1-4, with TRBD1 matching over 8 bases. V shed 5 bases and J 8 bases; nucleotides not matched to a gene: 10. Germline-derived CDR1 and CDR2 are ENHRY and SYGVKD. The CDR3 has 15 residues. The CDR3 here is CAISPTNRQGEKLFF. The CDR3 bases are TGTGCCATCAGTCCTACAAATCGACAGGGGGAAAAACTGTTTTTT.

The J gene is TRBJ2-2, the V gene TRBV6-2 or TRBV6-3; maybe TRBD1 (6 bases). The CDR3 sequence is 16 residues long. The germline V and J ends were trimmed by 2 bases and 5 bases, with 15 bases remaining between them. The V gene's germline CDR1 is MNHEY and CDR2 SVGEGT. In nucleotides, the CDR3 is TGTGCCAGCAGTTACATAAACAGGGCTCGGACCGGGGAGCTGTTTTTT. This codes for CASSYINRARTGELFF.